The 2 T cell receptor beta chains below were found in one sample sequenced in a study of cytomegalovirus exposure and HLA in healthy donors. PCR employed 60 Vbeta and 13 Jbeta primers. Generated by immunoSEQ multiplex PCR, the TCRdb table keeps only in-frame clones and is missing some. The sample holds roughly 180,000 clones; approximately 80% are singletons and the top ten take 5.5% to 7.5%. Input material: PBMCs. Source of these receptors: a man in his thirties or forties in good health and CMV-seropositive.

Only a few counts were recorded for this clone. DNA for the CDR3: TGTGCCAGCAAAAGGGGAAATAGCGGGAGTGTCATAAATGAGCAGTTCTTC. Protein product: CASKRGNSGSVINEQFF. V and J are TRBV27 and TRBJ2-1; 9 bases are shared with TRBD2. Losses at the gene ends were 7 bases for V and 7 bases for J; bases not matched to a gene: 17. The CDR3 sequence is 17 residues long. Germline CDR1 reads MNHEY; CDR2 reads SMNVEV (reference sequence).

V gene TRBV2 combines with J gene TRBJ1-2; no firm D call. CDR1 is SNHLY, CDR2 FYNNEI, per germline. This CDR3 has 16 amino acids. Trimming removed 3 bases from V and 4 bases from J, with 18 bases in between. Written as DNA, the CDR3 is TGTGCCAGCAGTGAGGGTCTCGGGGAATTAAGCTATGGCTACACCTTC. Its protein is CASSEGLGELSYGYTF.